This TCR beta chain was identified in a study of blood T cell repertoires in COVID-19. As for the study in general: PBMCs, B-cell-depleted T cells, or T cells were the source of the cDNA or gDNA that made up the material.

Trimming pared 1 base from V and 3 bases from J, leaving 9 bases between. The CDR3 covers 14 residues. Germline V gene lookup returns CDR1 SEHNR and CDR2 FQNEAQ (reference sequence). The authors' processing: It was from reference gene primer amplification that nucleated cell counts were estimated. The data were produced by immunoSEQ multiplex PCR, yet TCRdb's version contains in-frame clones alone and is incomplete. The V and J calls and clone size come from that table; D and trimming were worked out from the DNA. The data show roughly 9,000 clones, 85% to 90% seen once. Sample: peripheral blood. The source of this sequence is a man aged 60 to 75 with acute or convalescent COVID-19. This chain uses TRBV7-9 with TRBJ1-2; TRBD1 might be the D (6 bases). In DNA, the CDR3 is TGTGCCAGCAGCTTAGAGGCAGGGGACTATGGCTACACCTTC. Translation: CASSLEAGDYGYTF.